This T cell receptor beta chain stems from a study of Graves' ophthalmopathy and Graves' hyperthyroidism (dated by TCRdb to between 2018 and 2020). Regarding the study in general: Peripheral blood was collected before any treatment was given, at the time of initial diagnosis. The study used TCR beta repertoire signatures to distinguish Graves' ophthalmopathy from Graves' hyperthyroidism and to predict progression to ophthalmopathy. In total, under 150 blood samples were TCR-sequenced: some 40 ophthalmopathy, under 80 hyperthyroidism and approximately 17 hyperthyroidism-to-ophthalmopathy patients. To explore V-J signatures that separate ophthalmopathy from hyperthyroidism, a discovery set of fewer than 110 patients was enrolled, consisting of roughly 45 with ophthalmopathy and roughly 60 with stable hyperthyroidism. An independent validation cohort comprised roughly 20 hyperthyroidism patients and 15 to 17 patients who later progressed from hyperthyroidism to ophthalmopathy. In roughly 6 hyperthyroidism patients, T-cell repertoires of thyroid tissue and blood were compared. Once sampling was done, hyperthyroidism patients were given methimazole at a starting dose of 30 mg daily, while ophthalmopathy patients were given high-dose intravenous methylprednisolone.

Concerning this clonotype: There is no known antigen for this receptor. No qualities accompany the bases; no much larger clone lies one base away.

Hyperthyroidism was defined as stable when no progression to ophthalmopathy occurred within 18 months of follow-up. Hyperthyroidism patients were newly diagnosed, were aged 18 to 65 years, and had a disease duration under 2 months. Patients were excluded if they had other autoimmune diseases, uncontrolled infections, pregnancy or lactation. Diagnosis relied on clinical symptoms, serum thyroxine, TRAb, thyroid ultrasound and orbital computed tomography. Using Ficoll-Paque density gradient centrifugation, PBMCs were isolated from 10 ml of fresh peripheral blood. Total RNA was extracted using Trizol reagent, and RNA quality was checked on an Agilent 2100 Bioanalyzer. For repertoire sequencing, the TCR beta CDR3 regions were amplified from RNA transcripts. The first round of RT-PCR was done with HTBI primers and the Qiagen OneStep RT-PCR kit, and was followed by a second round of multiplex PCR, then size selection and purification. The libraries underwent paired-end sequencing with 100 bp reads on an Illumina HiSeq2000. Concerning the study's data processing: SOAPnuke was used to process the reads, removing any read that contained adapters or uncalled bases, had a mean Phred below 15, or lacked an exact match to the constant primer or identifier. COPE v1.2.5 was used to merge high-quality paired reads. Unique nucleotide sequences were defined as clonotypes and aligned to IMGT TRB V, D and J references using MiTCR v1.1. Analysis was restricted to V-J combinations with a frequency above 0.0001, which covered 98% to 99.2% of repertoires. For each V-J combination, a TCR clonal expansion and chaos score was defined as the ratio of F50 clonal expansion to chaos observed in the TCRdist matrix. Welch's t-statistics and random forest were used to narrow the features down to more than 10 V-J combinations, which were then fed into a naive Bayes classifier. Thyroid-blood repertoire similarity was quantified with the Morisita-Horn index. TCRdb redid the processing of the public reads, applying fastp at Q25 and MiXCR, and retained in-frame beta chains. Merged by CDR3 protein, the rows form single entries marked with the most common genes and DNA. The V and J calls follow TCRdb's processing rather than the paper's. This sample gives around 36,000 distinct CDR3 sequences in total; roughly 50% of them show up just once. The leading ten clones occupy approximately 27% of the sample.

Study-wide conclusions, independent of this receptor: In validation, the model predicted ophthalmopathy progression with nearly 71% sensitivity and 72% to 80% specificity; 12 predicted patients were CT-confirmed with GO in a median of about 7.1 months. Among expanded thyroid clonotypes with frequency above 0.001, most also showed up in blood, which suggests that blood repertoires may reflect the thyroid immune response. No statistical method was used to predetermine the sample size, and group allocation was not hidden from the investigators. In cross-validation, the 13-signature model distinguished ophthalmopathy from stable hyperthyroidism with just over 85% sensitivity and 81.08% specificity, while in the test set the corresponding values were roughly 80% and 75%.

This receptor was taken from an adult woman with stable Graves' hyperthyroidism. Sequencing was carried out using peripheral blood.

The base sequence is TGCGCCAGCAGCCTGCAGGGACTAGCGGGAGACGAGCAGTACTTC. Translated, it reads CASSLQGLAGDEQYF. The receptor chain draws on TRBV5-1 and TRBJ2-7; TRBD2 aligns with 14 central bases. The germline V gene provides CDR1 SGHRS and CDR2 YFSETQ. From V the trimming removes 4 bases and from J it removes 5 bases, while the gene matches leave 5 bases of the junction unaccounted for. Taken from cysteine to phenylalanine, the CDR3 has 15 residues. The CDR3 DNA has 45 bases and is translated from base 1.